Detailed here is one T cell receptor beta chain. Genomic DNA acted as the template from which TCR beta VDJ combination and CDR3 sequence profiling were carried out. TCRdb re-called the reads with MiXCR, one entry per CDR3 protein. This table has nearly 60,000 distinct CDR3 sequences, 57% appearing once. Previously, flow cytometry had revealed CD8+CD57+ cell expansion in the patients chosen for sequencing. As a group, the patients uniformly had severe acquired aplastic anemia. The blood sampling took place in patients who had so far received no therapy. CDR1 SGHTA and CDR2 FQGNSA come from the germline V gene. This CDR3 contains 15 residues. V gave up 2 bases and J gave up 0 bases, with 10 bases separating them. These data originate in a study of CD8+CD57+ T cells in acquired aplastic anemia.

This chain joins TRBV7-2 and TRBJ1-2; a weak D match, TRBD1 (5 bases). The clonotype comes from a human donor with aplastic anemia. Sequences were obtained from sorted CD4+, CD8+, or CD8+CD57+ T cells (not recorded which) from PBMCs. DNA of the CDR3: TGTGCCAGCAGCTTACAGGGCGCCTCTAACTATGGCTACACCTTC. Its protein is CASSLQGASNYGYTF.